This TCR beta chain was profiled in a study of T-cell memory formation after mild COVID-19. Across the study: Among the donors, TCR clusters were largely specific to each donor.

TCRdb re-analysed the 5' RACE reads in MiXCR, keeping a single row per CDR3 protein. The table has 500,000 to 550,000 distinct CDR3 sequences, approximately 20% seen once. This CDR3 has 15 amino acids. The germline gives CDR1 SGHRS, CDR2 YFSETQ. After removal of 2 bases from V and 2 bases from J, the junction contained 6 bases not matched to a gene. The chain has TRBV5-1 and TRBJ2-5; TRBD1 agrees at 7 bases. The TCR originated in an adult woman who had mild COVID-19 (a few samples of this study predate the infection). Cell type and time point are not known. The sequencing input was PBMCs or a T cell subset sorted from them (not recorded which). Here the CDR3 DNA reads TGCGCCAGCAGCTTTTCTCCGGGACAGCAAGAGACCCAGTACTTC. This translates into CASSFSPGQQETQYF.